Below, one T cell receptor (beta chain) is given with its context. Its antigen is not identified. The sample is drawn from a study of graft-versus-host responses after intestinal transplantation. Method: immunoSEQ multiplex PCR; TCRdb's copy keeps in-frame clones and lacks some. The sample carries more than 60,000 clones, roughly 91% recorded once. V lost 3 bases, J lost 2 bases, and 4 bases stayed unmatched. This CDR3 has 16 amino acids. Germline V gene sequence: CDR1 LNHDA, CDR2 SQIVND (reference sequence). V is TRBV19 and J is TRBJ2-1; 10 bases fit TRBD2. This material consisted of unstimulated CD8+ T cells sorted from spleen or lymph node cells, taken before intestinal transplant. This TCR was recovered from a human donor who received an intestinal transplant. CDR3 in DNA: TGTGCCAGTAGTATCGCCCTAGCGGGGGCCTACAATGAGCAGTTCTTC. As protein: CASSIALAGAYNEQFF.